What follows is one T cell receptor (beta chain) and its context. This sample was taken from a study of T cells in Graves' hyperthyroidism and ophthalmopathy. Template material for amplifying TCR beta CDR3 regions consisted of RNA transcripts. HTBI primers were used for first-round RT-PCR of the TCR CDR3. TCRdb passed the multiplex PCR reads through MiXCR, listing each CDR3 protein once. The data show some 510,000 distinct CDR3 sequences, around 20% seen once. Looked up from germline, CDR1 is SGHAT and CDR2 is FQNNGV. V gave up 1 base and J gave up 1 base; unmatched junction bases: 4. The CDR3 loop spans 17 amino acids. Uncontrolled infection, other autoimmune disease, pregnancy or lactation barred patients from enrollment.

The origin of this receptor is a man younger than 35 with Graves' hyperthyroidism. The chain is built from TRBV11-2 and TRBJ2-2, with TRBD2 identical over 9 bases. The source material was blood. The CDR3: CASSLGLAAMNTGELFF. The CDR3, as DNA: TGTGCCAGCAGCTTAGGACTAGCGGCAATGAACACCGGGGAGCTGTTTTTT.